Listed below are T cell receptor beta chains from one sample, sequenced in a study of blood T cell repertoires in COVID-19. Profiled with immunoSEQ multiplex PCR; TCRdb holds only in-frame clones, not every one. The sample yields 350,000 to 550,000 clones, more than 80% seen once. Material: PBMCs or T cells enriched from blood (not recorded which). The receptors were sampled from a man younger than 40 who had recovered from COVID-19. The CDR3 runs from the conserved cysteine through the conserved F or W. Each record gives: J gene, V gene, clone size, CDR3 protein. Some rows have no size entry. The others give once, few or many, or a class for an expanded clone.

>TRBJ1-3|TRBV10-3|NA
CAISDSGLLNWGTIYF
>TRBJ2-1|TRBV27|NA
CASSLSKPNEQFF
>TRBJ2-3|TRBV27|NA
CATQTGADTQYF
>TRBJ1-1|TRBV7-9|NA
CASSLGQLEAFF
>TRBJ2-7|TRBV3-1/TRBV3-2|NA
CASSPASGVTYEQYF
>TRBJ2-1|TRBV7-2|NA
CASSLPLSFSNEQFF
>TRBJ2-5|TRBV5-1|once
CASSLGGGPLETQYF
>TRBJ2-2|TRBV18|NA
CASSPGSGHTGELFF
>TRBJ1-2|TRBV28|NA
CASSYGPYGYTF
>TRBJ2-1|TRBV11-1|NA
CASSSNRVGDNEQFF
>TRBJ1-1|TRBV19|few
CASSPRTGGKTEAFF
>TRBJ2-5|TRBV7-9|NA
CASSPRTGPYQETQYF
>TRBJ1-2|TRBV29-1|NA
CSVQQGTMDGYTF
>TRBJ2-3|TRBV2|NA
CASRGVQAAVVDTQYF
>TRBJ2-1|TRBV15|NA
CAVSARREQFF
>TRBJ1-1|TRBV12-3/TRBV12-4|NA
CASSLGGGEAFF
>TRBJ1-2|TRBV30|NA
CAWSVSGGYTF
>TRBJ2-1|TRBV2|NA
CASSEVLAGGPWNEQFF
>TRBJ2-3|TRBV30|NA
CAWSPLGLAGVSDTQYF
>TRBJ2-3|TRBV27|few
CASSFMGLAGGDTDTQYF
>TRBJ2-7|TRBV9|NA
CASSVDLTLSGEQYF
>TRBJ1-5|TRBV4-2|once
CASSQGAGGNQPQHF
>TRBJ2-7|TRBV27|NA
CASSWAGGLGEQYF
>TRBJ2-5|TRBV2|NA
CASTDQRGETQYF
>TRBJ1-2|TRBV7-9|NA
CASSSRYSDYGYTF
>TRBJ2-1|TRBV7-3|NA
CASSLTTSGAYNEQFF
>TRBJ2-7|TRBV7-6|NA
CASSSGTSGTHEQYF
>TRBJ2-7|TRBV10-1|few
CASSEIGTLLYSYEQYF
>TRBJ2-3|TRBV18|NA
CASSQARDTQYF
>TRBJ1-1|TRBV2|once
CASSAGTGFTEAFF
>TRBJ2-3|TRBV9|NA
CASSVGVADTQYF
>TRBJ1-2|TRBV19|NA
CASNPDRANYGYTF
>TRBJ1-1|TRBV18|NA
CASSPLGGHTEAFF
>TRBJ2-7|TRBV3-1/TRBV3-2|NA
CASSRGLAGSEQYF
>TRBJ2-7|TRBV19|NA
CASSAQRQADYEQYF
>TRBJ2-7|TRBV29-1|NA
CSVAFGGLDDEQYF
>TRBJ2-7|TRBV7-9|once
CASSVGGEQYF
>TRBJ1-3|TRBV13|NA
CASSGGTGTSGNTIYF
>TRBJ1-2|TRBV30|few
CAWALLETGGAHYGYTF
>TRBJ2-1|TRBV18|NA
CASSGRLVYNEQFF
>TRBJ2-2|TRBV6-5|once
CASKEVNTGELFF
>TRBJ1-2|TRBV6-1|NA
CASSDRGKRYGYTF